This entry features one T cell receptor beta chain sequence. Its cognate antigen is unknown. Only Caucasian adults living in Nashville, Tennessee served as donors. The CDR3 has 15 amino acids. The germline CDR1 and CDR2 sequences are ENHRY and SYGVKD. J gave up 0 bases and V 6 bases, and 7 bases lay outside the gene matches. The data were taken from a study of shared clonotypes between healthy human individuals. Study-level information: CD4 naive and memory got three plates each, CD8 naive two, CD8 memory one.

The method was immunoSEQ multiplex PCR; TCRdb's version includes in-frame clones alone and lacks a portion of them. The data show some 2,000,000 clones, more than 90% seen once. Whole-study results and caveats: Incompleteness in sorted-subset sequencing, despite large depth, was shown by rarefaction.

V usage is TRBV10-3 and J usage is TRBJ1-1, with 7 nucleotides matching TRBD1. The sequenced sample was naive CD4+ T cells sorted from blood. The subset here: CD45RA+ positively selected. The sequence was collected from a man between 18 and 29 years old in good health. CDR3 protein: CAIRDTGELNTEAFF. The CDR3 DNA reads TGTGCCATCAGGGATACAGGGGAGCTGAACACTGAAGCTTTCTTT.